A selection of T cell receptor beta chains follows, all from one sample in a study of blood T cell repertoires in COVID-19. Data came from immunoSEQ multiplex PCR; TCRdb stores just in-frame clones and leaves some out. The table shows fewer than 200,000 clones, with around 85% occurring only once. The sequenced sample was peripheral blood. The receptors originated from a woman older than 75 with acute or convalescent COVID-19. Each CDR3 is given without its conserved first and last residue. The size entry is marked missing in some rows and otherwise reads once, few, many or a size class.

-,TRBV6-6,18,ASRSGTSGGAARSTGELF
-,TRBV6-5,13,ASRKTERSYYEQY
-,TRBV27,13,AAQTRRRNTGELF
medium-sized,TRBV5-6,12,ASSLTSGYNEQF
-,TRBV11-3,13,ASSLTGRNTGELF
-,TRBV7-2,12,ASSLGLSTDTQY
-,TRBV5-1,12,ASSSDRGQTEAF
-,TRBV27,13,ASSFGQTGVTGYT
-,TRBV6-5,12,ASTRDRATYGYT
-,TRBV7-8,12,ASSSRDRVREQY
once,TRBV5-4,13,ASSLNGDSYNEQF
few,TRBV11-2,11,ASSLDREHEQY
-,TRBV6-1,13,ASSELAGGQETQY
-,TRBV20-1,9,SARSGIHRY
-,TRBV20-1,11,SVSLSEENEQY
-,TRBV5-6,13,ASSDLGTGMDEQY
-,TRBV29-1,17,SVEGKPGLAGGNTGELF
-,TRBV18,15,ASSPPGLAGVYNEQF
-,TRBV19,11,ASSKDSEETQY
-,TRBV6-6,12,ASRGQGVGKTQY
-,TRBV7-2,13,ASSSRTGSAHEQY
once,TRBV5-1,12,ASRLQGHTGELF
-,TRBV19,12,ASTETSTNEKLF
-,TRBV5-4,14,ASSPKLAGVQDTQY
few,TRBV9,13,ASSVREDYNSPLH
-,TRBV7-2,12,ASRGAGGPYEQY
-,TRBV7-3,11,ASGKGAYNEQF
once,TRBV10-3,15,AISESPGGTGANVLT
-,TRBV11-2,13,ASSLGGEGSQPQH
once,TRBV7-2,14,ASRGTEKSSYNEQF
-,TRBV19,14,ASSIDRSTNTGELF
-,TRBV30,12,AWSEGRGNTEAF
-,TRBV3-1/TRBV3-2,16,ASSQALGQPSTTYEQY
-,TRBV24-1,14,ATSEASSGIFNEQY
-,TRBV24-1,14,ATSSREGSVKNEQF
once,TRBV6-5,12,ASRSGQGRGPQH
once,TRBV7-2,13,ASSLEAGGRGEQY
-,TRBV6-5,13,ASSYSAGSYNEQF
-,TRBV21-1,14,ASSKEGDRGRRGYT
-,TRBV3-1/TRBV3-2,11,ASSQDLNQPQH